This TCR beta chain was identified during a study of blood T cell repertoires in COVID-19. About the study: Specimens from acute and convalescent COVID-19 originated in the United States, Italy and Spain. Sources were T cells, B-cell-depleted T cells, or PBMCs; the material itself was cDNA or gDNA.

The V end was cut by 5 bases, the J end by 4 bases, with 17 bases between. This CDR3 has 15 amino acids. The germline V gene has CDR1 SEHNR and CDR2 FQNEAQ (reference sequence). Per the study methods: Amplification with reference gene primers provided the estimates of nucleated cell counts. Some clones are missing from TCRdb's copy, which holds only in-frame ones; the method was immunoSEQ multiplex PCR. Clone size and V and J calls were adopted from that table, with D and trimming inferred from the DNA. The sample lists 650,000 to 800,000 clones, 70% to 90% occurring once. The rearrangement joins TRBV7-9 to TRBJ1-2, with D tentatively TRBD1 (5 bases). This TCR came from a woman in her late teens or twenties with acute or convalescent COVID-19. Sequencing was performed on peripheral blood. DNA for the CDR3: TGTGCCAGCAGCCTCACGAGGCAGGGCCCCTATGGCTACACCTTC. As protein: CASSLTRQGPYGYTF.